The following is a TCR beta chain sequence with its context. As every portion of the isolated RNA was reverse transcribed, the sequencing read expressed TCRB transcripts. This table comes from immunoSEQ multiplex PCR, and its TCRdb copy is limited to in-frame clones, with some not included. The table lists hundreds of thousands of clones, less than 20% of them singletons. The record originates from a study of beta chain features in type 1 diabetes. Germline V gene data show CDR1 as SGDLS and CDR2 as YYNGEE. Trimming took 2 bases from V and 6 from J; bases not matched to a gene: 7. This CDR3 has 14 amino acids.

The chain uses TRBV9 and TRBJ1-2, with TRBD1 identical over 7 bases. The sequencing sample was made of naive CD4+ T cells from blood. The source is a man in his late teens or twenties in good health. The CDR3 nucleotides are TGTGCCAGCAGCGTTGACAGGGCGCTACATGGCTACACCTTC. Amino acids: CASSVDRALHGYTF.